The present TCR beta chain was sequenced within a study of T cell repertoires in cytomegalovirus infection. Whole-study context: The public TCR beta signatures pointed to both CMV infection and matching HLA type.

This clonotype was counted many times. No antigen is known for it. TCRdb re-derived calls from the reads in MiXCR, one entry per CDR3 protein. The profile covers 150,000 to 200,000 distinct CDR3 sequences, with 8% to 10% appearing a single time and about 4.2% taken by the ten largest. Germline-derived CDR1 and CDR2 are SGHDT and YYEEEE. The V and J ends lost 4 bases and 10 bases, in that order; junction bases with no gene match: 11. The CDR3 has 15 residues. General observations from the study: HLA-C-restricted CMV clonotypes gave the most frequent clonotype in two of eight donors.

Sequencing used PBMCs. This receptor was obtained from a human donor in good health (CMV status not recorded). Some clones in this sample may be carry-over from other donors' samples. The rearrangement joins TRBV5-6 to TRBJ1-6, with TRBD1 matching 7 bases. The CDR3 nucleotides are TGTGCCAGCAGCCCAGGGGGGGGTCTTCGCTCACCCCTCCACTTT. As protein: CASSPGGGLRSPLHF.